This TCR beta chain was identified in a study of early T cells in non-severe SARS-CoV-2 infection. CDR1 and CDR2 (germline): MNHEY, SVGEGT. This CDR3 contains 15 residues. V gave up 4 bases and J gave up 0 bases, with 10 bases separating them. Researchers attached unique molecular identifiers to individual cDNA molecules. Using its own MiXCR run on the 5' RACE reads, TCRdb lists one record per CDR3 protein. The top ten clones hold over 8% of a sample with 35,000 to 40,000 distinct CDR3 sequences, 3% to 4.5% of them seen once. Specimen: whole blood. The V gene is TRBV6-2 or TRBV6-3, the J gene TRBJ2-1; D not certain. The clonotype comes from an adult who was a healthcare worker with PCR-confirmed SARS-CoV-2 infection or an uninfected control (not recorded which). CDR3 region: CASSFLDFSYNEQFF. The CDR3 nucleotides read TGTGCCAGCAGTTTCCTGGATTTCTCCTACAATGAGCAGTTCTTC.